This TCR beta chain came from a study of CD8+ T cells in alopecia areata. Overall study: Percent of scalp involved defined treated patients' severity scores. Study-level points and caveats: For patients receiving tofacitinib, scalp clonality and expanded CD8+ clones among the top 100 significantly decreased. Greater clonality was observed in lesional scalp samples, especially alopecia totalis/universalis, versus normal scalp.

CDR1 is GTSNPN, CDR2 SVGIG, per germline (reference sequence). CDR3 size: 18 residues. After isolation, RNA underwent reverse transcription to generate cDNA as the sequencing template. Sequencing used immunoSEQ multiplex PCR; TCRdb keeps in-frame clones, though not all of them. The sample carries 200,000 to 250,000 clones, less than 45% recorded once. Turning to this clone: Its antigen is unknown. An end of the junction differs from the germline gene, which may be a read error.

Treatment denoted: oral pan-JAK inhibitor, 5-10 mg twice daily. Alopecia areata patients provided lesional scalp punch biopsies and peripheral blood, both collected for the study. This clonotype was obtained from a human donor with alopecia areata. Sequenced material: CD4+ T cells sorted from blood, taken around week 34, from a patient treated with tofacitinib. This sequence joins TRBV30 and TRBJ1-5; TRBD1 aligns across 9 bases. The CDR3 region is CAWQSGTGLPLGNQLQHF. The CDR3 DNA follows: TGTGCCTGGCAAAGCGGGACAGGGCTACCTTTGGGCAATCAGCTCCAGCATTTT.